The following is a T cell receptor beta chain sequence with its context. Antigen unknown. The data stem from a study of OX40 agonist ivuxolimab in advanced cancers. Whole-study context: Patients treated during dose escalation were battling hepatocellular carcinoma, melanoma, renal cell or head and neck cancer. General observations from the study: There was clonal expansion of CD4+ and CD8+ blood T cells by week 6 at 0.1 to 3.0 mg/kg. Partly responding patients at 0.1-3.0 mg/kg showed some of the smallest clonal expansion. Expanded clones tended on average to be more numerous among CD8+ T cells than CD4+.

Generated by immunoSEQ multiplex PCR, the TCRdb table keeps only in-frame clones and is missing some. The sample holds fewer than 75,000 clones, about nine tenths seen once. Sequenced here: CD4+ or CD8+ T cells sorted from blood, sampled in a trial of the OX40 agonist ivuxolimab. This clonotype was sampled from an adult with an advanced solid tumor such as melanoma, head and neck, liver or kidney cancer.

In nucleotides, the CDR3 is TGTGCCAGCAGTTACGGACAAGGAGGGATGGATGAGCAGTTCTTC. It is translated as CASSYGQGGMDEQFF. The chain carries TRBV6-6 and TRBJ2-1; D is perhaps TRBD2 (6 bases). The CDR3 totals 15 residues. Trimming took off 2 bases at V and 8 bases at J, with 16 bases between the two ends. Germline CDR1 reads MNHNY; CDR2 reads SVGAGI (reference sequence).